This entry describes one T cell receptor (beta chain). No antigen is known for it. The sample holds no much larger clone one base away, and base qualities are not on file. This entry belongs to a study of blood T cell repertoires in COVID-19 (dated by TCRdb to the early 2020s). About the investigation overall: The collaborator samples originated in the United States, Italy and Spain and spanned the acute and convalescent phases of COVID-19. The material from the prospective study consisted of cDNA or gDNA derived from T cells, B-cell-depleted T cells, or PBMCs. The samples were drawn from two sources: the first 160 participants of the ongoing ImmuneRACE study, and 1,000 to 1,500 subjects contributed by 6 global collaborators. The repertoires were released in a freely available public database intended as a resource for research on the immune response to SARS-CoV-2. HLA class I and class II types, where available, came from metadata supplied by the sample provider rather than from assay-based typing. The sample metadata nearly always contained a de-identified subject ID, COVID-19 status, age in years and sex. Deeply sampled blood TCRbeta repertoires from subjects exposed to, actively infected with, or recovered from COVID-19 were included in the dataset.

Whole blood was collected in K2EDTA tubes by collaborating institutions according to the institutions' own protocols. For TCRbeta analysis, collaborators shipped samples as frozen whole blood, isolated PBMCs, or DNA extracted from either of those sample types. TCRbeta CDR3 regions were amplified from genomic DNA using the immunoSEQ Assay, a bias-controlled multiplex PCR. Turning to the authors' computational methods: Within the assay, amplification of reference gene primers was used to estimate how many nucleated cells each sample contained. Sequence reads were collapsed and filtered to measure the absolute abundance of every unique TCRbeta CDR3 rearrangement. For each sample, productive Simpson clonality was calculated by taking the square root of Simpson's diversity index across productive rearrangements. TCRdb retrieved this table from immuneACCESS and kept in-frame rearrangements only. Not all clones are present; in checked studies, unresolved V genes account for under half, and no reason is known for the remainder. From that table come the V and J calls and clone size; the DNA was used to work out D and trimming. For this sample the table gives 51,000 or so clones, of which 80% to 90% were detected only once. The ten largest clones represent under 15% of the sample.

Reading from cysteine to phenylalanine, the CDR3 counts 13 amino acids. Just CDR3 DNA is preserved here, 39 bases in frame from base 1. V is cut by 1 base and J by 8 bases, and the space between the germline ends is 12 bases. The germline V gene gives CDR1 as SGHRS and CDR2 as YFSETQ. Points the paper makes about the study in general: Clinical and demographic metadata were provided uncurated, with the amount varying by source and participant.

Recombination joined TRBV5-1 with TRBJ1-1, with the identity of the D gene unclear. This TCR came from an elderly man with acute or convalescent COVID-19. Input material: peripheral blood. The sequenced DNA: TGCGCCAGCAGCTTGACGGGGATCTGGGAAGCTTTCTTT. It translates to CASSLTGIWEAFF.